Following are 26 T cell receptor beta chains from one sample sequenced in a study of blood T cell repertoires in COVID-19 (dated by TCRdb to the early 2020s). The method was the immunoSEQ multiplex PCR assay. What TCRdb holds here is the immuneACCESS table cut down to in-frame rearrangements. Part of the clones is not present; checked against another copy, under half of the missing clones reflect an unresolved V gene, and the others are unexplained. This sample lists over 200,000 clones; approximately 81% were detected once. The top ten clones comprise around 18% of the sample. Sequenced input: peripheral blood. The origin of the receptors is a woman older than 75 with active or convalescent COVID-19.

V and J are TRBV28 and TRBJ2-1; 11 bases map to TRBD2. Losses at the gene ends were 5 bases for V and 15 bases for J; bases not matched to a gene: 6. This CDR3 has 12 residues. Germline V CDR1 and CDR2: MDHEN, SYDVKM. The CDR3 bases are TGTGCCAGCAGTCCTACTAGCGGGGGATGGTTCTTC. It translates to CASSPTSGGWFF.

The CDR3 nucleotides read TGTGCCAGCAGCCCCGGACAGAATCAGCCCCAGCATTTT. It codes for CASSPGQNQPQHF. V usage is TRBV7-3 and J usage is TRBJ1-5; possible D gene TRBD1, 6 bases. Between the trimmed V and J ends, which lost 5 bases and 4 bases, there was a span of 9 bases. Germline V lookup: CDR1 SGHTA, CDR2 FQGTGA. The CDR3 consists of 13 residues. Using reference TRBV7-3 and TRBJ1-5 for the parts outside the CDR3, the full variable domain is GAGVSQTPSNKVTEKGKYVELRCDPISGHTALYWYRQSLGQGPEFLIYFQGTGAADDSGLPNDRFFAVRPEGSVSTLKIQRTERGDSAVYLCASSPGQNQPQHFGDGTRLSIL.

In this sample, this clone turned up a few times. The DNA for the CDR3 is TGTGCCAGCAGGCACAGTCAGCCCCAGCATTTT. It is translated as CASRHSQPQHF. The J gene is TRBJ1-5, the V gene TRBV6-5; D gene uncertain. CDR3 length: 11 residues. V dropped 6 bases and J dropped 6 bases, with 6 bases sitting between them. Germline assignment: CDR1 MNHEY and CDR2 SVGAGI.

V usage is TRBV7-2 and J usage is TRBJ1-4, with 7 positions matching TRBD1. V was pared by 2 bases and J by 6 bases, with 15 bases of the junction left unmatched. The CDR3 runs to 18 residues. Germline assignment: CDR1 SGHTA and CDR2 FQGNSA. CDR3 bases: TGTGCCAGCAGCTTACAGGTTTACCAGGGGGACGGGGATGAAAAACTGTTTTTT. It is translated as CASSLQVYQGDGDEKLFF.

V is TRBV27 and J is TRBJ2-5; 8 nucleotides align to TRBD1. J gave up 3 bases and V 4 bases, and 1 base lay outside the gene matches. Germline values: CDR1 MNHEY, CDR2 SMNVEV (reference sequence). The length of the CDR3 is 13 residues. DNA for the CDR3: TGTGCCAGCAGTTGGGACAGGAAAGAGACCCAGTACTTC. As protein: CASSWDRKETQYF.

The chain joins TRBV19 to TRBJ2-3; D may be TRBD2 (6 bases). The germline V gene has CDR1 LNHDA and CDR2 SQIVND (reference sequence). Trimming removed 2 bases at V and 2 bases at J, with 17 bases between. The CDR3 contains 17 residues. In nucleotides, the CDR3 is TGTGCCAGTAGTATACTCTTCTGGAGGGGTCCCACAGATACGCAGTATTTT. Protein sequence: CASSILFWRGPTDTQYF.

The count of this clone is one. The chain employs TRBV7-2 and TRBJ2-7; D perhaps matches TRBD2 (6 bases). V shed 1 base and J shed 0 bases, with 13 bases lying between them. Germline V gene sequence: CDR1 SGHTA, CDR2 FQGNSA. The CDR3 totals 16 residues. CDR3 sequence: CASSLEVGGPSYEQYF. In nucleotides, the CDR3 is TGTGCCAGCAGCTTAGAAGTGGGGGGACCCTCCTACGAGCAGTACTTC.

V usage is TRBV6-2 or TRBV6-3 and J usage is TRBJ2-6; weak D call: TRBD2 (6 bases). CDR1 MNHEY and CDR2 SVGEGT come from the germline V gene. This CDR3 spans 19 amino acids. Trimming removed 5 bases at V and 2 bases at J, with 22 bases between. The CDR3 coding sequence is TGTGCCAGCAGTCCGGCCCCGGGGCGCGGGGCTACTGGGGCCAACGTCCTGACTTTC. Translated: CASSPAPGRGATGANVLTF.

This chain links TRBV6-2 or TRBV6-3 with TRBJ1-1, with D possibly being TRBD1 (6 bases). Germline loops: CDR1 MNHEY, CDR2 SVGEGT. The CDR3 loop spans 14 amino acids. The V and J ends lost 4 bases and 1 base respectively, with 10 bases between them. CDR3 sequence (DNA): TGTGCCAGCAGTTTCCTGGGACAGAACACTGAAGCTTTCTTT. Encoded protein: CASSFLGQNTEAFF.

V gene TRBV12-5 combines with J gene TRBJ2-3; 9 bases align to TRBD1. V shed 8 bases and J 3 bases; nucleotides not matched to a gene: 9. Germline CDR1 LGHNT, CDR2 FRNRAP. The CDR3 is made up of 15 amino acids. The CDR3 protein is CASLRDREETDTQYF. DNA for the CDR3: TGTGCTAGTCTTAGGGACAGGGAGGAGACAGATACGCAGTATTTT.

V is TRBV7-8 and J is TRBJ2-3; TRBD2 is a possible D gene (6 bases). Deletions cut 3 bases from V and 0 bases from J, with 13 bases between. The CDR3 contains 16 residues. Germline-derived CDR1 and CDR2 are SGHVS and FQNEAQ. CDR3 sequence: CASSLGSDYSTDTQYF. CDR3 DNA: TGTGCCAGCAGCTTGGGTTCGGACTACAGCACAGATACGCAGTATTTT.

The V gene is TRBV5-1, the J gene TRBJ2-7, with TRBD2 matching over 10 bases. Per the germline V gene, CDR1 is SGHRS and CDR2 is YFSETQ. V lost 3 bases to trimming and J lost 2 bases; unmatched junction nucleotides: 5. CDR3 length: 15 residues. CDR3 bases: TGCGCCAGCAGCTCTTGGACTAGCGGCACCTACGAGCAGTACTTC. This sequence encodes CASSSWTSGTYEQYF.

The J gene is TRBJ2-7, the V gene TRBV5-4; the match to TRBD2 covers 12 bases. The CDR3 is 16 residues long. V dropped 0 bases and J dropped 0; count of bases not matched to a gene: 1. Germline CDR1 and CDR2: SGHNT and YYREEE (reference sequence). The chain's CDR3 is CASSLGLAGVSYEQYF. CDR3 nucleotides: TGTGCCAGCAGCTTGGGACTAGCGGGGGTCTCCTACGAGCAGTACTTC.

V is TRBV4-3 and J is TRBJ2-4; maybe TRBD2 (6 bases). The germline V gene encodes CDR1 LGHNA and CDR2 YSLEER. The CDR3 runs to 16 residues. Deletions cut 0 bases from V and 0 bases from J, with 9 bases between. CDR3 sequence reads: CASSQEGGLAKNIQYF. The CDR3 region has the DNA TGCGCCAGCAGCCAAGAGGGGGGTTTAGCCAAAAACATTCAGTACTTC.

The rearrangement links TRBV27 to TRBJ2-7; 10 nucleotides align to TRBD2. Germline values: CDR1 MNHEY, CDR2 SMNVEV (reference sequence). The CDR3 runs to 19 residues. J lost 0 bases, V lost 3 bases, and 14 bases had no gene match. The CDR3 DNA reads as TGTGCCAGCAGTTTCCTTACAATCGAGCGGGAGGGAAGCTCCTACGAGCAGTACTTC. It specifies CASSFLTIEREGSSYEQYF.

The CDR3 loop is CASRYDRGPNYGYTF. As DNA, the CDR3 is TGTGCCAGCAGGTACGACAGGGGCCCTAACTATGGCTACACCTTC. The rearrangement links TRBV6-2 or TRBV6-3 to TRBJ1-2; TRBD1 agrees at 8 bases. CDR1 is MNHEY and CDR2 is SVGEGT in the germline V gene. The CDR3 has 15 residues. V lost 6 bases to trimming and J lost 0 bases; unmatched junction nucleotides: 6.

The V call is TRBV29-1, the J call TRBJ2-2; D perhaps matches TRBD2 (5 bases). The CDR3 runs to 13 residues. Between the trimmed V and J ends, which lost 7 bases and 6 bases, there was a span of 15 bases. Per the germline V gene, CDR1 is SQVTM and CDR2 is ANQGSEA. CDR3 in amino acids: CSAAQLGSGELFF. The CDR3 DNA reads TGCAGCGCCGCCCAACTAGGATCCGGGGAGCTGTTTTTT.

The chain couples TRBV10-3 to TRBJ1-5, with 8 bases identical to TRBD1. J was trimmed by 2 bases and V by 6 bases; bases with no gene match: 6. Per germline, CDR1 ENHRY and CDR2 SYGVKD. CDR3 length equals 15 residues. The CDR3 region has the DNA TGTGCCATCAGGCAGACAGGGGACGGCAATCAGCCCCAGCATTTT. It specifies CAIRQTGDGNQPQHF.

Here the CDR3 reads CASSIMEGADTQYF. CDR3 bases: TGTGCCAGTAGTATAATGGAGGGAGCAGATACGCAGTATTTT. This chain connects TRBV19 to TRBJ2-3, with D possibly matching TRBD2 (6 bases). The CDR3 spans 14 residues. The germline V and J ends were trimmed by 2 bases and 4 bases, with 10 bases remaining between them. Germline V gene lookup returns CDR1 LNHDA and CDR2 SQIVND (reference sequence).

The V call is TRBV6-6, the J call TRBJ2-1, with 7 bases aligning to TRBD1. Germline-derived CDR1 and CDR2 are MNHNY and SVGAGI (reference sequence). V lost 5 bases and J lost 5; bases outside the gene matches: 9. The CDR3 has 15 amino acids. CDR3 in DNA: TGTGCCAGCAGTCCTCCGGGACAGATAAACAATGAGCAGTTCTTC. Amino acid sequence: CASSPPGQINNEQFF.

Here the CDR3 reads CATSGNTEAFF. CDR3 nucleotide sequence: TGTGCCACCTCAGGGAACACTGAAGCTTTCTTT. The chain joins TRBV28 to TRBJ1-1, with no clear D. V was cut by 10 bases and J by 1 base, with 7 bases left in between. Germline values: CDR1 MDHEN, CDR2 SYDVKM. This CDR3 contains 11 residues.

The genes are TRBV11-3 and TRBJ2-3; D is perhaps TRBD2 (6 bases). Per germline, CDR1 SGHNT and CDR2 YENEEA. The V end was cut by 2 bases, the J end by 1 base, with 10 bases between. This CDR3 has 15 residues. The CDR3 bases are TGTGCCAGCAGCTTATCCCAGCGGGGCACAGATACGCAGTATTTT. It yields the protein CASSLSQRGTDTQYF.

This chain uses TRBV5-1 with TRBJ2-1; maybe TRBD1 (5 bases). Trimming pared 4 bases from V and 4 bases from J, leaving 18 bases between. Germline V gene data show CDR1 as SGHRS and CDR2 as YFSETQ. The CDR3 extends over 16 amino acids. The CDR3 sequence is CASSLRVGAPYNEQFF. In nucleotides, the CDR3 is TGCGCCAGCAGCCTTCGTGTAGGGGCTCCTTACAATGAGCAGTTCTTC. Based on the CDR3 plus reference TRBV5-1 and TRBJ2-1, the full variable domain is KAGVTQTPRYLIKTRGQQVTLSCSPISGHRSVSWYQQTPGQGLQFLFEYFSETQRNKGNFPGRFSGRQFSNSRSEMNVSTLELGDSALYLCASSLRVGAPYNEQFFGPGTRLTVL.

V is TRBV9 and J is TRBJ1-2, with D tentatively TRBD1 (6 bases). V lost 4 bases and J lost 7, with 17 bases in between. Germline V CDR1 and CDR2: SGDLS, YYNGEE. There are 14 residues in the CDR3. The CDR3 nucleotides are TGTGCCAGCAGCTCGAATTCGGGAGGGGGTGGCTACACCTTC. It yields the protein CASSSNSGGGGYTF.

V gene TRBV19 combines with J gene TRBJ1-2, with TRBD1 as a possible D gene (6 bases). Germline values: CDR1 LNHDA, CDR2 SQIVND (reference sequence). The CDR3 length is 15 residues. Deletions cut 7 bases from V and 7 bases from J, with 22 bases between. The CDR3 protein is CASNDQAQGLGGYTF. In DNA form, the CDR3 reads TGTGCCAGTAACGACCAAGCCCAGGGGCTGGGTGGCTACACCTTC.

CDR3 region: CASSQDTTENTGELFF. The CDR3 DNA is TGCGCCAGCAGCCAAGATACGACAGAGAACACCGGGGAGCTGTTTTTT. This sequence joins TRBV4-1 and TRBJ2-2; tentatively, D is TRBD1 (5 bases). The germline V gene encodes CDR1 MGHRA and CDR2 YSYEKL. Trimming took 0 bases from V and 1 from J, leaving 9 bases between them. The CDR3 runs 16 residues.